This TCR beta chain was captured in a study of control samples from healthy donors and cancer patients. CDR1 is SGHRS and CDR2 is YFSETQ in the germline V gene. Trimming pared 4 bases from V and 4 bases from J, leaving 12 bases between. This CDR3 spans 15 amino acids. The data were produced by immunoSEQ multiplex PCR, yet TCRdb's version contains in-frame clones alone and is incomplete. The sample contains tens of thousands of clones, around 92% of which appear only once. Specimen: PBMCs. The chain recombines TRBV5-1 with TRBJ2-6, with D uncertain. This TCR derives from a middle-aged man with lung cancer. The CDR3 DNA reads TGCGCCAGCAGCCCCGAGGTGAGCGGGGCCAACGTCCTGACTTTC. Its translation is CASSPEVSGANVLTF.